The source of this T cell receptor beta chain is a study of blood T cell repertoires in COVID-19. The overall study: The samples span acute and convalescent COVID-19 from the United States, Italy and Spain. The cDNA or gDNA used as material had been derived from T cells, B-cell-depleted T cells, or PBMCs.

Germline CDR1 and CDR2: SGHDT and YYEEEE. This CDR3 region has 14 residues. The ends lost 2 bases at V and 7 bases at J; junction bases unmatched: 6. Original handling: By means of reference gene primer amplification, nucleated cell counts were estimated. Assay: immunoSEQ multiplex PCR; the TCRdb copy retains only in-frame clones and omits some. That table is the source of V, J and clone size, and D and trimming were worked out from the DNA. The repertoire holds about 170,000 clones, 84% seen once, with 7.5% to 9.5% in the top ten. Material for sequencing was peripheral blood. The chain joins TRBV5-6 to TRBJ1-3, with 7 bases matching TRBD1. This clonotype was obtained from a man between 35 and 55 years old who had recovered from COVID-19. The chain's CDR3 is CASSLGTDGNTIYF. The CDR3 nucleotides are TGTGCCAGCAGCTTAGGGACAGACGGCAACACCATATATTTT.